This T cell receptor (beta chain) was recovered during a study of T cells in localized non-small cell lung cancer. Details on this clone: Antigen specificity is unknown.

The CDR3 loop spans 16 amino acids. Germline V gene lookup returns CDR1 LNHNV and CDR2 YYDKDF (reference sequence). With 5 bases clipped from V and 4 bases from J, the junction kept 11 bases outside the gene matches. Study-level findings and limits: Uninvolved adjacent lung, not tumor, had the highest T cell clonality. Sequence data derive from only one tumor region, so heterogeneity remains possible. Out of the top 100 tumor clones, a median approximately 57 were seen in adjacent lung. Higher blood T cell density went with longer overall survival.

Clones were read by immunoSEQ multiplex PCR, and TCRdb kept only the in-frame ones, dropping some. The sample has 40,000 or so clones, approximately 86% seen once; the top ten hold about 6.5%. The source of this sequence is a man between 40 and 70 years old with stage I lung adenocarcinoma. Sample: peripheral blood, taken before any cancer treatment. The V and J genes are TRBV15 and TRBJ2-3, with TRBD2 matching 8 bases. The chain's CDR3 is CATSPGTRFFSDTQYF. CDR3 nucleotide sequence: TGTGCCACCAGCCCCGGGACTAGATTCTTCTCAGATACGCAGTATTTT.